This T cell receptor (beta chain) was recorded in a study of blood T cell repertoires in COVID-19 (dated by TCRdb to between 2020 and 2021). For the wider study: Samples covering the acute and convalescent phases of COVID-19 were provided by collaborators in the United States, Italy and Spain. The material from the prospective study consisted of cDNA or gDNA derived from T cells, B-cell-depleted T cells, or PBMCs. The dataset comprised deeply sampled blood TCRbeta repertoires from subjects exposed to, actively infected with, or recovered from COVID-19. The repertoires were released in a freely available public database meant as a resource for research on the immune response to SARS-CoV-2. Samples came from the ongoing ImmuneRACE study (first 160 participants) plus 1,254 subjects from 6 global collaborators. Nearly every sample came with metadata listing a de-identified subject ID, COVID-19 status, age in years and sex. Where available, HLA class I and class II types were taken from metadata supplied by the sample provider and were not determined by assay-based typing.

At one collaborating source in Seattle, patients were enrolled during active infection and were followed longitudinally through the course of disease. Whole blood was collected in K2EDTA tubes by collaborating institutions according to the institutions' own protocols. For TCRbeta analysis, collaborators shipped samples as frozen whole blood, isolated PBMCs, or DNA extracted from either of those sample types. A note on this clone: This receptor's antigen is unknown. No base-level quality is on record; no much larger clone is a single base apart.

Its CDR3 holds 13 amino acids, cysteine through phenylalanine. CDR3 DNA only is kept here, 39 bases in frame from base 1. V and J are truncated by 7 bases and 8 bases respectively, leaving an intervening sequence of 14 bases. The immunoSEQ Assay, a bias-controlled multiplex PCR, was used to amplify TCRbeta CDR3 regions from genomic DNA. The published analysis was carried out like this. Nucleated cell counts per sample were estimated from amplification of reference gene primers within the assay. To quantify the absolute abundance of each unique TCRbeta CDR3 rearrangement, sequence reads were collapsed and filtered. For each sample, productive Simpson clonality was calculated by taking the square root of Simpson's diversity index across productive rearrangements. TCRdb retrieved this table from immuneACCESS and kept in-frame rearrangements only. Not all clones are present; in checked studies, unresolved V genes account for under half, and no reason is known for the remainder. For V, J and clone size, that table is used; D and trimming come from the DNA. The sample table holds roughly 250,000 clones, of which less than 90% were seen once. The ten largest clones add up to approximately 12% of the sample.

General study outcomes and caveats: How much clinical and demographic metadata was included differed by source and by participant, and the metadata was provided uncurated.

This clonotype was sampled from a woman between 25 and 40 years old with COVID-19, enrolled during active disease. The rearranged segments are TRBV12-3 or TRBV12-4 and TRBJ1-4; the best D guess is TRBD1, with 5 bases matching. The sample taken for sequencing was peripheral blood. The CDR3 is CASKNPGVEKLFF. The bases read TGTGCCAGCAAGAATCCGGGGGTGGAAAAACTGTTTTTT.